This T cell receptor beta chain was found in a study of control samples from healthy donors and cancer patients. Using immunoSEQ multiplex PCR, the repertoire was profiled, and TCRdb retains in-frame clones only, with some absent. The sample has 90,000 or so clones; just under 85% are singletons. Per the germline V gene, CDR1 is LGHDT and CDR2 is YNNKEL (reference sequence). CDR3 length: 14 residues. Trimming cost V 1 base and J 4 bases, with 10 bases left between them. This receptor was identified in a man younger than 40 in good health. This chain uses TRBV3-1 (or the pseudogene TRBV3-2) with TRBJ1-2; D unclear. The sample consisted of blood. The CDR3 spells CASSQGLVGYGYTF. The CDR3 DNA is TGTGCCAGCAGCCAAGGATTGGTCGGCTATGGCTACACCTTC.